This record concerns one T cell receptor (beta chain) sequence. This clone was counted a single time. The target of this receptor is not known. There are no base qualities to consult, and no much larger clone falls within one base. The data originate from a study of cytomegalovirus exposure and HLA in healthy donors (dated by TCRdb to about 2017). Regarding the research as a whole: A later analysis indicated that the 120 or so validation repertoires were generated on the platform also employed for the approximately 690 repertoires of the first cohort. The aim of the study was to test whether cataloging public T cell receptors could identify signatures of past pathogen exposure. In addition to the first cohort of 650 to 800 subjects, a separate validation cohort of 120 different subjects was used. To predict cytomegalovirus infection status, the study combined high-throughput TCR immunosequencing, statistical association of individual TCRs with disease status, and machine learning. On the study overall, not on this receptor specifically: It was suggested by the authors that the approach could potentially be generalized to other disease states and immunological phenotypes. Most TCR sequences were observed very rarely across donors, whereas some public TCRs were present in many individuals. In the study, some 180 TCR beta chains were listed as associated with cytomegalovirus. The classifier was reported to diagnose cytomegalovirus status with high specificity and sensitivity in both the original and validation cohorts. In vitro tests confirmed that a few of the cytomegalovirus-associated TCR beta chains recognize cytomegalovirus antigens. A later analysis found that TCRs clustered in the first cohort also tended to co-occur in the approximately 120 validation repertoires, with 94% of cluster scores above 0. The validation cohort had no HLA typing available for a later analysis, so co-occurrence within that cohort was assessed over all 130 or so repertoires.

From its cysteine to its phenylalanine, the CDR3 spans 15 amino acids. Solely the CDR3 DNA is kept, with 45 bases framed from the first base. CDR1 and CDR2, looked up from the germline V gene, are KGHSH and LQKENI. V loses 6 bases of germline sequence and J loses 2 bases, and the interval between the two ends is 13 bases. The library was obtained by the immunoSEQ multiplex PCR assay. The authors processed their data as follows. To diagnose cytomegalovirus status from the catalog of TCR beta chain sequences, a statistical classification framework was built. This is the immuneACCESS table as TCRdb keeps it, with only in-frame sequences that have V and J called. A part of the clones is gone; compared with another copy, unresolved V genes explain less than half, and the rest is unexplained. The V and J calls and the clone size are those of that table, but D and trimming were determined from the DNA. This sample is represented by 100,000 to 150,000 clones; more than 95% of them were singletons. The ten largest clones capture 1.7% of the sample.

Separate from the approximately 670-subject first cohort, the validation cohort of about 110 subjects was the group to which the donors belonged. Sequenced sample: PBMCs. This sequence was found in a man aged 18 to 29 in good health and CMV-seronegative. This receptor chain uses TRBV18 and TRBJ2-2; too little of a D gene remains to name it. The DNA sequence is TGTGCCAGCTCCCCCGGTCACTCCAACACCGGGGAGCTGTTTTTT. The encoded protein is CASSPGHSNTGELFF.